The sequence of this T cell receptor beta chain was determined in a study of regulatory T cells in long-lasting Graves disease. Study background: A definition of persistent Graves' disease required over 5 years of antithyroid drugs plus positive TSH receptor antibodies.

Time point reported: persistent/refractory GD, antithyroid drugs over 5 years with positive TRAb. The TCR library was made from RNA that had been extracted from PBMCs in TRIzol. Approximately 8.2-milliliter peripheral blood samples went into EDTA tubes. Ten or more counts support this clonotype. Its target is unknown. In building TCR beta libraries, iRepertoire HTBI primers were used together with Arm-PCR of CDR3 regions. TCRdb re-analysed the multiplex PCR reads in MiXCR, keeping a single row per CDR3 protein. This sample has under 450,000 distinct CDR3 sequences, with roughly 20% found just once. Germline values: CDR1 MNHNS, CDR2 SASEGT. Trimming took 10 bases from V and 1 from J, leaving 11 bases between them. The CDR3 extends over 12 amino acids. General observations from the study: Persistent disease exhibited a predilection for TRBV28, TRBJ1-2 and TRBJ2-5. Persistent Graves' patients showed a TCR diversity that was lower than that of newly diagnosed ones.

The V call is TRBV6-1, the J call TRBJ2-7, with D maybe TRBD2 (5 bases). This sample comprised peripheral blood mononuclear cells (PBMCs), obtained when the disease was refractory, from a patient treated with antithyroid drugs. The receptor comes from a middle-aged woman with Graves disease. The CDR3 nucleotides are TGTGCCACCACGGGAACTTCCTACGAGCAGTACTTC. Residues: CATTGTSYEQYF.